This T cell receptor (beta chain) originates from a study of blood T cell repertoires in COVID-19. Here immunoSEQ multiplex PCR was the method, and the copy in TCRdb shows in-frame clones only, minus some. The profile shows 50,000 or so clones, approximately 83% of them singletons. Trimming removed 2 bases from V and 3 bases from J; junction bases left unmatched: 1. This CDR3 has 13 residues. Germline V lookup: CDR1 SGHNT, CDR2 YENEEA. The sample comprised peripheral blood. The sequence came from a man between 70 and 80 years old with acute or convalescent COVID-19. This sequence joins TRBV11-3 and TRBJ2-7; the match to TRBD1 covers 7 bases. The CDR3 nucleotides are TGTGCCAGCAGCTTAAGACAGGGCTACGAGCAGTACTTC. This sequence encodes CASSLRQGYEQYF.